This T cell receptor beta chain was recovered during a study of blood T cells in healthy people across ages. V dropped 5 bases and J dropped 3; count of bases not matched to a gene: 6. The length of the CDR3 is 14 residues. CDR1 is LGHDT, CDR2 YNNKEL, per germline (reference sequence). Study-wide results and caveats: Calculation of diversity from one million T cells yielded estimates considered to be underestimates.

Healthy Caucasian individuals from Russia aged about 6 to 100 were enrolled as donors. The sample, roughly 9.5 milliliters of peripheral blood, was drawn from each donor. It was with a sample-barcoded 5' primer and a J-beta primer mix that a second PCR of roughly 6 to 11 cycles was run. Each cDNA molecule, via a template-switch adaptor with 12 random nucleotides, was tagged. TCRdb reprocessed the 5' RACE reads with MiXCR, giving one entry per CDR3 protein. The table includes hundreds of thousands of distinct CDR3 sequences, just over 55% detected once. With regard to this clonotype: Its cognate antigen is unknown.

Sequencing was carried out using blood. The clonotype was recovered from a middle-aged man in good health. V usage is TRBV3-1 and J usage is TRBJ1-2; 7 bases line up with TRBD1. The CDR3 coding sequence is TGTGCCAGCAGCATATCGGGACAGTACTATGGCTACACCTTC. Amino acid sequence: CASSISGQYYGYTF.